This TCR beta chain was retrieved from a study of blood T cell repertoires in COVID-19. Study-wide context: T cells, B-cell-depleted T cells, or PBMCs supplied cDNA or gDNA.

In the study's own analysis: Amplification from reference gene primers served as the basis for estimated nucleated cell counts. Data came from immunoSEQ multiplex PCR; TCRdb stores just in-frame clones and leaves some out. V and J calls and clone size are copied from that table; D and trimming were computed from the DNA. This sample has about 320,000 clones, with around 89% found just once. The sequenced sample was peripheral blood. The clonotype originates from a man between 18 and 35 years old who had recovered from COVID-19.

The CDR3 here is CASSPGVVYEQYF. The CDR3, as DNA: TGTGCCAGTTCCCCAGGGGTGGTCTACGAGCAGTACTTC. The chain uses TRBV19 and TRBJ2-7; tentatively, D is TRBD1 (6 bases). CDR1 is LNHDA and CDR2 is SQIVND in the germline V gene (reference sequence). The CDR3 spans 13 residues. Trimming removed 8 bases from V and 3 bases from J, with 14 bases in between.